This TCR beta chain was identified during a study of identical twins. MiXCR, applied by TCRdb to the 5' RACE reads, yields one record per CDR3 protein. This table has under 900,000 distinct CDR3 sequences, about 20% appearing once. Ten or more counts support this clonotype. The same sample was also used in a study of T cells expressing NK-cell markers. This second report adds: According to the study, TCR beta repertoires originated from sorted CD3+CD56+NKG2C+, CD3+CD56+NKG2C- and CD3+CD56-NKG2C+ T cells. Certain NKG2C+ T cell clones were expanded, and their HCMV specificity remained unclear.

Specimen: PBMCs. The sequence came from a woman younger than 35 in good health.

CDR3 residues: CAISAERGSLYNEQFF. CDR3 DNA sequence: TGTGCCATCAGTGCCGAGCGGGGCTCACTCTACAATGAGCAGTTCTTC. The chain combines TRBV10-3 with TRBJ2-1; TRBD2 agrees at 7 bases. The CDR3 is made up of 16 amino acids. J was trimmed by 3 bases and V by 4 bases; bases with no gene match: 9. Germline V gene data show CDR1 as ENHRY and CDR2 as SYGVKD.